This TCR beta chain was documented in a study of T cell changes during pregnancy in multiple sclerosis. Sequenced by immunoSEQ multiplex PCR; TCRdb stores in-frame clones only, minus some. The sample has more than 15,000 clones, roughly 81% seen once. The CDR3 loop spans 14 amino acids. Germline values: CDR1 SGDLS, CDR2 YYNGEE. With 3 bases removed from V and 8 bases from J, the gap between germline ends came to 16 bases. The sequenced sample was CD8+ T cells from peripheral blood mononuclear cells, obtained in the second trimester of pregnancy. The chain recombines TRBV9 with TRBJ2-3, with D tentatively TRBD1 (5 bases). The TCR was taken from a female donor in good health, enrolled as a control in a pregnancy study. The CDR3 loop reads CASSAFQGFRTQYF. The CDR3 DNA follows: TGTGCCAGCAGCGCCTTCCAGGGATTCCGTACGCAGTATTTT.